These T cell receptor beta chains were read from a single sample in a study of memory CD4+ T cells and cytomegalovirus serostatus. Produced via immunoSEQ multiplex PCR; TCRdb's table is partial and in-frame only. The table lists around 40,000 clones, around 84% of them singletons. Sequenced: memory CD4+ T cells from blood. The receptors were gathered from an adult in good health and CMV-seronegative. Each CDR3 is given with its conserved first and last residue. D genes are given only for firm matches. The size entry is marked missing in some rows and otherwise reads once, few, many or a size class.

v_gene,j_gene,abundance,d_gene,CDR3nt,CDR3aa
TRBV10-3,TRBJ1-5,few,-,TGTGCCATCAGTGAAAGGGACAATCAGCCCCAGCATTTT,CAISERDNQPQHF
TRBV19,TRBJ2-6,-,-,TGTGCCACCGGACAGCTCAGCTCTGGGGCCAACGTCCTGACTTTC,CATGQLSSGANVLTF
TRBV30,TRBJ1-1,few,TRBD1,TGTGCCTGGAGTGGGGGACAGCACACTGAAGCTTTCTTT,CAWSGGQHTEAFF
TRBV29-1,TRBJ1-2,-,-,TGCAGCGTTGGGCAGGGGAAGTATGGCTACACCTTC,CSVGQGKYGYTF
TRBV5-8,TRBJ1-5,once,-,TGTGCCAGCAGAAAATGGACAGCGGGGCTGAGCAATCAGCCCCAGCATTTT,CASRKWTAGLSNQPQHF
TRBV11-1,TRBJ2-7,-,TRBD1,TGTGCCAGCAGCACCCGACAGGGTGGAGGAGACTACGAGCAGTACTTC,CASSTRQGGGDYEQYF
TRBV6-6,TRBJ2-7,-,-,TGTGCCAGCAGTTACTCGTCCTACGAGCAGTACTTC,CASSYSSYEQYF
TRBV6-5,TRBJ2-7,-,TRBD2,TGTGCCAGCAGTTACCCCCAGGGTAGCGGGACCTACGAGCAGTACTTC,CASSYPQGSGTYEQYF
TRBV7-6,TRBJ2-3,once,-,TGTGCCAGCAGCTTAGTTTCAGATACGCAGTATTTT,CASSLVSDTQYF
TRBV6-1,TRBJ2-6,-,-,TGTGCCAGCATGAGAACCTCTGGGGCCAACGTCCTGACTTTC,CASMRTSGANVLTF
TRBV5-1,TRBJ1-1,few,-,TGCGCCAGCAAACTCCGGGGACCTGGGAACACTGAAGCTTTCTTT,CASKLRGPGNTEAFF
TRBV5-1,TRBJ2-7,-,TRBD1,TGCGCCAGCAGCGTCCTCGCGACAGGGTCAACAACCTACGAGCAGTACTTC,CASSVLATGSTTYEQYF
TRBV14,TRBJ2-3,few,-,TGTGCCAGCAGCCAAGACCACATGAAGAAGGCTAGGGATACGCAGTATTTT,CASSQDHMKKARDTQYF
TRBV2,TRBJ2-5,few,TRBD2,TGTGCCAGCAGTGAATACCTAGGGACTAGCGGGGGGGCCGGTGAGACCCAGTACTTC,CASSEYLGTSGGAGETQYF
TRBV2,TRBJ1-1,medium-sized,-,TGTGCCAGCAGTGTGACATTGAACACTGAAGCTTTCTTT,CASSVTLNTEAFF
TRBV6-6,TRBJ1-1,-,-,TGTGCCAGCAGTTATAACAGAGACTCAAGCGGCACTGAAGCTTTCTTT,CASSYNRDSSGTEAFF
TRBV18,TRBJ2-5,-,-,TGTGCCAGCTCACCGGCCGTTTTTCAAGAGACCCAGTACTTC,CASSPAVFQETQYF
TRBV18,TRBJ2-5,-,-,TGTGCCAGCTCACCGACCCTCCAAGAGACCCAGTACTTC,CASSPTLQETQYF
TRBV7-2,TRBJ1-6,-,TRBD1,TGTGCCAGCAGCTCTACTGGGACAGTTTATAATTCACCCCTCCACTTT,CASSSTGTVYNSPLHF
TRBV4-2,TRBJ2-1,once,TRBD2,TGTGCCAGCAGCCCCAGAATCGGGGGGGCGAAGTACAATGAGCAGTTCTTC,CASSPRIGGAKYNEQFF
TRBV2,TRBJ2-1,-,TRBD2,TGTGCCAGTCGACTAGCGGGGGGTAGCTCCTACAATGAGCAGTTCTTC,CASRLAGGSSYNEQFF
TRBV5-5,TRBJ1-2,-,TRBD1,TGTGCCAGCAGCTTGGTCGGTCAGGGGGCGTATGGCTACACCTTC,CASSLVGQGAYGYTF
TRBV6-1,TRBJ2-7,-,-,TGTGCCAGCAGTGACAGGGGCTACGAGCAGTACTTC,CASSDRGYEQYF
TRBV5-4,TRBJ1-6,-,TRBD1,TGTGCCAGCAGCCGTGGGACAGGGGGTAATTCACCCCTCCACTTT,CASSRGTGGNSPLHF
TRBV7-2,TRBJ1-6,once,-,TGTGCCAGCAGCTTAGACGGGTATAATTCACCCCTCCACTTT,CASSLDGYNSPLHF
TRBV10-3,TRBJ1-1,-,TRBD1,TGTGCCATCAGCTCAACCGGGACAGCAAACACTGAAGCTTTCTTT,CAISSTGTANTEAFF
TRBV5-1,TRBJ2-7,-,TRBD1,TGCGCCAGCAGCCCGGGACAGGGGAATAACGAGCAGTACTTC,CASSPGQGNNEQYF
TRBV4-2,TRBJ2-3,-,-,TGTGCCAGCAGCCAAGAGGGGGGTTGGATAAGAGGAGAGAATACGCAGTATTTT,CASSQEGGWIRGENTQYF
TRBV18,TRBJ1-2,-,-,TGTGCCAGCTCACCATCCAGGGAACCTAACTATGGCTACACCTTC,CASSPSREPNYGYTF
TRBV7-3,TRBJ2-2,few,TRBD1,TGTGCCAGCAGCCCCCCCGGGACAGGGTTGGGTAGTGTGAACACCGGGGAGCTGTTTTTT,CASSPPGTGLGSVNTGELFF
TRBV5-1,TRBJ1-1,-,TRBD1,TGCGCCAGCAGCTCTACCGGGACAGGGGGCACTGAAGCTTTCTTT,CASSSTGTGGTEAFF